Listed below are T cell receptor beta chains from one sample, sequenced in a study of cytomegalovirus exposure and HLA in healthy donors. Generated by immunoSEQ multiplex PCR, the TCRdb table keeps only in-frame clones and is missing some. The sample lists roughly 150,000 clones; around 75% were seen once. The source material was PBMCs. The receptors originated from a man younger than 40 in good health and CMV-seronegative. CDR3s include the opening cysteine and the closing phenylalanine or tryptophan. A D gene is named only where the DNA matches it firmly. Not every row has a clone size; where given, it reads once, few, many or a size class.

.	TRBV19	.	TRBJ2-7	CATSNLGGEEQYF	TGTGCCACCAGCAACCTGGGGGGTGAGGAGCAGTACTTC
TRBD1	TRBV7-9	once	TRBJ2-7	CASSPEGAFSYEQYF	TGTGCCAGCAGCCCAGAGGGGGCCTTCTCCTACGAGCAGTACTTC
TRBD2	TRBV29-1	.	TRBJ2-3	CSVGGVGGFSTDTQYF	TGCAGCGTTGGGGGGGTCGGGGGGTTTAGCACAGATACGCAGTATTTT
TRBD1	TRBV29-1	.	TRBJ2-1	CSAGTGHNEQFF	TGCAGTGCCGGGACAGGGCACAATGAGCAGTTCTTC
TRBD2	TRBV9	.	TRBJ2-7	CASSLTSGRTYEQYF	TGTGCCAGCAGCCTTACTAGCGGGAGAACCTACGAGCAGTACTTC
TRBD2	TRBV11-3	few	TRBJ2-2	CASSLDGLAGDTGELFF	TGTGCCAGCAGCTTAGATGGACTAGCGGGGGACACCGGGGAGCTGTTTTTT
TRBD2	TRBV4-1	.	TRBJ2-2	CASSHVRGENTGELFF	TGCGCCAGCAGCCATGTGCGGGGGGAGAACACCGGGGAGCTGTTTTTT
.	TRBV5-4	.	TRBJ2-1	CASSLVGGDYNEQFF	TGTGCCAGCAGCTTGGTTGGCGGGGACTACAATGAGCAGTTCTTC
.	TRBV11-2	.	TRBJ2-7	CASSFGAGVGYEQYF	TGTGCCAGCAGCTTCGGGGCAGGGGTAGGTTACGAGCAGTACTTC
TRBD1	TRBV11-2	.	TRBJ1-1	CASKGANTEAFF	TGTGCCAGCAAGGGGGCCAACACTGAAGCTTTCTTT
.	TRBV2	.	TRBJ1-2	CASTPMTGYTF	TGTGCCAGCACCCCAATGACAGGCTACACCTTC
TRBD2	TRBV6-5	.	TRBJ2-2	CASSWSSGGTGELFF	TGTGCCAGCAGTTGGTCTAGCGGAGGAACCGGGGAGCTGTTTTTT
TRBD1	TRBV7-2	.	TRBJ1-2	CASSLGTGGDGYTF	TGTGCCAGCAGCTTGGGGACAGGGGGCGATGGCTACACCTTC
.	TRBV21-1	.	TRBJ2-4	CASLRGHLAKNSQYF	TGTGCCAGCCTCAGGGGCCATTTAGCCAAAAACAGTCAGTACTTC
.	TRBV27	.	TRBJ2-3	CASSLRRVTDTQYF	TGTGCCAGCAGTTTGCGCAGGGTCACAGATACGCAGTATTTT
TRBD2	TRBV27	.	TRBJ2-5	CASSSPGLAEKETQYF	TGTGCCAGCAGTTCCCCCGGACTAGCGGAAAAAGAGACCCAGTACTTC
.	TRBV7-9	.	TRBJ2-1	CASSPGSSYNEQFF	TGTGCCAGCAGCCCGGGGAGCTCCTACAATGAGCAGTTCTTC
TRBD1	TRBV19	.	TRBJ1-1	CASSIDTGTGGLNTEAFF	TGTGCCAGTAGTATAGATACCGGGACAGGGGGTTTGAACACTGAAGCTTTCTTT
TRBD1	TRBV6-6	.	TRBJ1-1	CASSYSQGDTEAFF	TGTGCCAGCAGTTACTCGCAGGGGGACACTGAAGCTTTCTTT
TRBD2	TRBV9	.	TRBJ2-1	CASSPSGGYNEQFF	TGTGCCAGCAGCCCGAGCGGGGGTTACAATGAGCAGTTCTTC
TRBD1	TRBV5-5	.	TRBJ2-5	CASSLVGGTGRPAEQYF	TGTGCCAGCAGCTTGGTTGGTGGGACAGGCCGCCCAGCGGAGCAGTACTTC
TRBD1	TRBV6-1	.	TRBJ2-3	CASSDRQGGRTDTQYF	TGTGCCAGCAGTGACAGACAGGGGGGTAGGACAGATACGCAGTATTTT
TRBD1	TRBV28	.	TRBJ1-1	CALTGGLGNTEAFF	TGTGCCCTTACAGGGGGGCTTGGGAACACTGAAGCTTTCTTT
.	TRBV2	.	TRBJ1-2	CASSGRREAYGYTF	TGTGCCAGCAGTGGGAGGAGGGAGGCCTATGGCTACACCTTC
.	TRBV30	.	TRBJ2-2	CAWASHKNGELFF	TGTGCCTGGGCCTCCCACAAGAACGGGGAGCTGTTTTTT
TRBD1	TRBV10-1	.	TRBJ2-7	CASSRAGTGGNEQYF	TGCGCCAGCAGTAGAGCCGGGACAGGGGGCAACGAGCAGTACTTC
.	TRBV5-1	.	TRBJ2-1	CASSSSSAYNEQFF	TGCGCCAGCAGCTCCTCCTCGGCCTACAATGAGCAGTTCTTC
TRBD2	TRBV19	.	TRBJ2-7	CASSMASGMRLEQYF	TGTGCCAGTAGTATGGCTAGCGGGATGAGGCTCGAGCAGTACTTC
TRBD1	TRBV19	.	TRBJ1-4	CASSKRTGATNEKLFF	TGTGCCAGTAGTAAACGGACAGGGGCAACTAATGAAAAACTGTTTTTT
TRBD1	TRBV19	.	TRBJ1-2	CASFTGAPSRYTF	TGTGCCAGTTTTACAGGGGCCCCTAGCCGCTACACCTTC
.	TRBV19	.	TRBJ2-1	CASGSDFGDEQFF	TGTGCCAGCGGGAGCGACTTTGGCGATGAGCAGTTCTTC
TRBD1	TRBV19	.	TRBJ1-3	CASGQGAGNTIYF	TGTGCCAGTGGACAGGGTGCGGGAAACACCATATATTTT
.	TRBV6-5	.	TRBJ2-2	CASSYSQGNTGELFF	TGTGCCAGCAGTTACTCGCAGGGGAACACCGGGGAGCTGTTTTTT
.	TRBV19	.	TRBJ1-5	CASSIGWGGNQPQHF	TGTGCCAGTAGTATAGGTTGGGGGGGAAATCAGCCCCAGCATTTT
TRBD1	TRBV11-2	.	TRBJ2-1	CASSTTGVSYNEQFF	TGTGCCAGCAGCACGACAGGGGTGAGCTACAATGAGCAGTTCTTC
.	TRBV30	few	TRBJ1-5	CAWSVRLGNQPQHF	TGTGCCTGGAGTGTACGTCTAGGCAATCAGCCCCAGCATTTT
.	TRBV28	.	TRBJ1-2	CASSYQIQGFDYTF	TGTGCCAGCAGCTACCAAATCCAGGGTTTCGACTACACCTTC
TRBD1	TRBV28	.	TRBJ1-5	CASSYQGDDNQPQHF	TGTGCCAGCAGTTACCAGGGGGACGACAATCAGCCCCAGCATTTT
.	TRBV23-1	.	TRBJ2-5	CASSLSWRLPEETQYF	TGCGCCAGCAGCCTCTCGTGGCGGCTGCCCGAAGAGACCCAGTACTTC
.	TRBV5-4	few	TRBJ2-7	CASSSNTGNYEQYF	TGTGCCAGCAGCTCTAATACAGGGAACTACGAGCAGTACTTC
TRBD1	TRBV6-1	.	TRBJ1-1	CASGRDRGPEAFF	TGTGCCAGCGGCCGGGACAGGGGTCCGGAAGCTTTCTTT
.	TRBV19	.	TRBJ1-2	CASSIGQSNYGYTF	TGTGCCAGTAGTATCGGACAGAGTAACTATGGCTACACCTTC
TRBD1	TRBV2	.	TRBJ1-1	CASSEDRIEAFF	TGTGCCAGCAGCGAGGACAGGATCGAAGCTTTCTTT